This is a list of T cell receptor beta chains from one sample in a study of vaccination and CD4 T cells after COVID-19. These receptors' antigens are unknown. TCRdb reanalysed the PCR reads using MiXCR and keeps one entry per CDR3 protein. The table has about 20,000 distinct CDR3 sequences, 60% seen once. The sample in question was CD4+ T cells from blood, cultured in vitro, obtained after SARS-CoV-2 vaccination. The receptor set was obtained from a human donor who had recovered from COVID-19. Each CDR3 is given with its conserved first and last residue. D genes are given only for firm matches. A row's size may be missing; if present it is once, few, many or a size class.

CDR3 protein,CDR3 DNA,clone size,J gene,D gene,V gene
CASSLAGNTDTQYF,TGTGCCAGCAGCTTGGCGGGAAACACAGATACGCAGTATTTT,few,TRBJ2-3,NA,TRBV5-4
CASSRAGGPSYSNQPQHF,TGTGCCAGCAGTCGGGCGGGCGGCCCCTCTTATAGCAATCAGCCCCAGCATTTT,once,TRBJ1-5,NA,TRBV6-1
CASTPQVWANPSTDTQYF,TGTGCCAGTACCCCCCAAGTCTGGGCCAACCCGAGCACAGATACGCAGTATTTT,NA,TRBJ2-3,NA,TRBV19
CASGSTQGAWSNQPQHF,TGTGCTAGTGGTTCGACACAGGGGGCATGGAGCAATCAGCCCCAGCATTTT,NA,TRBJ1-5,TRBD1,TRBV12-5
CASSALGGLADTQYF,TGTGCCAGTAGCGCACTAGGGGGATTAGCGGATACGCAGTATTTT,medium-sized,TRBJ2-3,NA,TRBV19
CASSSGTSTEAFF,TGTGCCAGCAGTTCAGGGACGAGCACTGAAGCTTTCTTT,few,TRBJ1-1,NA,TRBV6-5
CSARTGSRGPKNIQYF,TGCAGTGCTAGGACCGGGAGCAGGGGGCCCAAAAACATTCAGTACTTC,NA,TRBJ2-4,TRBD1,TRBV20-1
CASSEGRGVGGYTF,TGTGCCAGCAGTGAAGGTCGAGGGGTTGGTGGCTACACCTTC,NA,TRBJ1-2,NA,TRBV6-1
CASSPLLTGRIGNTIYF,TGTGCCAGCAGCCCGCTCCTGACAGGGAGAATTGGAAACACCATATATTTT,few,TRBJ1-3,TRBD1,TRBV7-9
CASSLGLHTEAFF,TGCGCCAGCAGCTTGGGCTTGCACACTGAAGCTTTCTTT,NA,TRBJ1-1,NA,TRBV5-1
CASSHRVLRNTEAFF,TGTGCCAGCAGCCACAGGGTACTTAGGAACACTGAAGCTTTCTTT,few,TRBJ1-1,NA,TRBV5-8